This TCR beta chain was identified in a study of OX40 agonist ivuxolimab in advanced cancers. There are 14 residues in the CDR3. Looked up from germline, CDR1 is MNHNS and CDR2 is SASEGT. V lost 6 bases, J lost 0 bases, and 9 bases lay in between. Study results and caveats: Expanded peripheral T-cell antigen specificity went undetermined. At 0.1 to 3.0 mg/kg and by week 6, clonal expansion occurred in CD4+ and CD8+ blood T cells.

As regards this clone: What it binds is not known.

Only in-frame clones appear in the TCRdb table, and some are missing; sequencing was by immunoSEQ multiplex PCR. The sample lists about 19,000 clones, around 88% seen once, with around 10% in the top ten. The receptor comes from an adult with an advanced solid tumor such as melanoma, head and neck, liver or kidney cancer. This material consisted of CD4+ or CD8+ T cells sorted from blood, taken in a trial of the OX40 agonist ivuxolimab. This chain links TRBV6-1 with TRBJ1-5; D call uncertain. This chain's CDR3 is CASSPEHSNQPQHF. As DNA, the CDR3 is TGTGCCAGCAGCCCGGAGCATAGCAATCAGCCCCAGCATTTT.